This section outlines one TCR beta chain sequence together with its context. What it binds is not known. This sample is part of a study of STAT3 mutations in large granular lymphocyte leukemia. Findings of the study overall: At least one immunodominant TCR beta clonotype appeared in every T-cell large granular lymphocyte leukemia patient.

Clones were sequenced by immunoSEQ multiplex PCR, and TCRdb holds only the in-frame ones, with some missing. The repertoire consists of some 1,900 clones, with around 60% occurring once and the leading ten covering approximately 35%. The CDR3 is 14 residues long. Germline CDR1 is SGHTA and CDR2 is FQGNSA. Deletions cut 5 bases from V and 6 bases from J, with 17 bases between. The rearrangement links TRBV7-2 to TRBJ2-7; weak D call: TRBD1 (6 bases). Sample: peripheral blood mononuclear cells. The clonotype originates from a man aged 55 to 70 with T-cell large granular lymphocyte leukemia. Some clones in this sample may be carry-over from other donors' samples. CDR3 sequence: CASSPQTGSREQYF. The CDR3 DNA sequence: TGTGCCAGCAGCCCACAAACAGGGAGTCGCGAGCAGTACTTC.